These T cell receptor beta chains were read from a single sample in a study of blood T cell repertoires in COVID-19. Profiled with immunoSEQ multiplex PCR; TCRdb holds only in-frame clones, not every one. Among 260,000 or so clones listed, about four fifths were seen once. Sequenced input: peripheral blood. The source is a woman of 80 years or more with COVID-19, enrolled during active disease. Each CDR3 is given with its conserved first and last residue. The D gene is left open where the match is weak.

>TRBJ2-7|-|TRBV28
CASSPTGRGLYEQYF
>TRBJ1-1|-|TRBV5-8
CASSLGAGRFTEAFF
>TRBJ1-4|TRBD1|TRBV11-2
CASSRDRGQGKLFF
>TRBJ1-2|-|TRBV18
CASSRQGLGTNYGYTF
>TRBJ1-2|-|TRBV18
CASSPREGNYGYTF
>TRBJ2-3|-|TRBV2
CASSVGDTQYF
>TRBJ1-3|-|TRBV29-1
CSVERVEEDTIYF
>TRBJ1-5|TRBD1|TRBV2
CASSGPAGQGNAWPQHF
>TRBJ1-1|TRBD1|TRBV18
CASSPSYDRDAFF
>TRBJ1-5|TRBD1|TRBV28
CASSSAGQGKQPQHF
>TRBJ2-7|-|TRBV6-2/TRBV6-3
CASSYNVRNFGQYF
>TRBJ2-2|TRBD1|TRBV19
CASSDRGPGELFF
>TRBJ2-7|-|TRBV6-2/TRBV6-3
CASSRTVLGLGEQYF
>TRBJ1-5|-|TRBV6-6
CASSYGQQQGNQPQHF
>TRBJ2-1|TRBD2|TRBV11-1
CASSSIAGVTNEQFF
>TRBJ2-3|TRBD2|TRBV15
CATSRERLPLTGGPGWSTDTQYF
>TRBJ2-7|TRBD1|TRBV15
CAGRGGQGMNSYEQYF
>TRBJ2-7|TRBD1|TRBV5-1
CASSLGPGQLYEQYF
>TRBJ2-2|TRBD2|TRBV5-4
CASSSTPGLAGTGELFF
>TRBJ2-7|TRBD1|TRBV28
CASSRIQGSEQYF
>TRBJ1-5|TRBD1|TRBV3-1/TRBV3-2
CASSRSDRGRGQPQHF
>TRBJ1-2|-|TRBV6-4
CASSAGGLGGYTF
>TRBJ2-3|TRBD2|TRBV24-1
CATRRAGESDTQYF
>TRBJ2-3|-|TRBV3-1/TRBV3-2
CASSQALSTDTQYF
>TRBJ2-3|TRBD2|TRBV7-3
CASSDREGTTDTQYF
>TRBJ1-1|TRBD1|TRBV19
CASSWTGGLTEAFF
>TRBJ2-7|-|TRBV29-1
CSAGGSEQYF
>TRBJ1-5|-|TRBV11-2
CASSLSSNQPQHF
>TRBJ1-6|-|TRBV7-8
CASSLDSSRVSPLHF
>TRBJ2-7|TRBD2|TRBV13
CASSQGLASYEQYF
>TRBJ2-3|-|TRBV28
CASSYRGLGGDTQYF
>TRBJ2-1|TRBD2|TRBV11-3
CASSTRGPGGSYNEQFF
>TRBJ1-4|TRBD1|TRBV10-3
CAIRDRDEKLFF
>TRBJ2-3|TRBD1|TRBV2
CASSVSRDSSTDTQYF
>TRBJ1-2|-|TRBV6-5
CASSTGYGYTF
>TRBJ2-1|TRBD2|TRBV7-6
CASSPRGGGSGNEQFF
>TRBJ2-3|TRBD2|TRBV5-1
CASSPQTSGPQYF
>TRBJ1-1|TRBD1|TRBV4-2
CASSHSGGAGTEAFF
>TRBJ2-4|-|TRBV6-5
CASSREAKNIQYF
>TRBJ1-2|TRBD1|TRBV5-1
CASSLGWTGGDYGYTF
>TRBJ1-4|TRBD1|TRBV2
CASDSGTARENEKLFF
>TRBJ1-1|TRBD1|TRBV10-3
CAISNRGNTEAFF
>TRBJ2-3|TRBD2|TRBV13
CASSPGGLTDTQYF
>TRBJ1-1|-|TRBV27
CASSLNRATEAFF
>TRBJ1-2|-|TRBV7-2
CASSSEGGYGYTF
>TRBJ2-3|-|TRBV19
CATTGATDTQYF
>TRBJ1-5|TRBD1|TRBV24-1
CATSDSGTGGGNQPQHF